This T cell receptor (beta chain) stems from a study of T-cell reconstitution after alpha-beta-depleted transplantation in children. Study-level findings and limits: Among T cells one year after transplant, newly produced cells accounted for most counts and diversity. Surviving recipient T cells and thymic progenitors accounted for the high day-60 TCRbeta diversity observed in some patients.

Unique molecular identifiers were used to barcode this TCRbeta library. Each CDR3 protein gets one entry after TCRdb re-called the PCR reads with MiXCR. Here the sample spans fewer than 1 million distinct CDR3 sequences, roughly 15% being singletons. This CDR3 is built from 12 residues. Looked up from germline, CDR1 is SGHRS and CDR2 is YFSETQ. V dropped 0 bases and J dropped 11 bases, with 9 bases sitting between them. To note about this clonotype: Its specificity is unknown.

The sample in question was PBMCs, mostly from graft donor cells, obtained 360 days after TCRalphabeta/CD19-depleted stem cell transplant. The rearrangement joins TRBV5-1 to TRBJ2-1; no firm D call. The source is a male patient aged 5 to 17 who had a stem cell transplant for acute lymphoblastic leukemia, so the T cells may come from the graft donor. The CDR3 loop is CASSLEAWKQFF. The CDR3, as DNA: TGCGCCAGCAGCTTGGAAGCCTGGAAGCAGTTCTTC.